This TCR beta chain derives from a study of cytomegalovirus exposure and HLA in healthy donors. Primers: 60 Vbeta forward and 13 Jbeta reverse. Assay used: immunoSEQ multiplex PCR; TCRdb lists only in-frame clones, some missing. The sample yields under 200,000 clones, 84% seen once. The sample comprised PBMCs. The receptor was derived from a boy between 2 and 15 years old in good health and CMV-seronegative.

CDR3 amino acids: CASSQRTGSFTEAFF. The CDR3 region has the DNA TGTGCCAGCAGCCAACGGACAGGGTCATTCACTGAAGCTTTCTTT. The gene calls are TRBV14 and TRBJ1-1; TRBD1 matches at 8 bases. V dropped 2 bases and J dropped 4; count of bases not matched to a gene: 6. Germline V CDR1 and CDR2: SGHDN, FVKESK. CDR3 length: 15 residues. Variable domain in full (rest from reference TRBV14 and TRBJ1-1): EAGVTQFPSHSVIEKGQTVTLRCDPISGHDNLYWYRRVMGKEIKFLLHFVKESKQDESGMPNNRFLAERTGGTYSTLKVQPAELEDSGVYFCASSQRTGSFTEAFFGQGTRLTVV.